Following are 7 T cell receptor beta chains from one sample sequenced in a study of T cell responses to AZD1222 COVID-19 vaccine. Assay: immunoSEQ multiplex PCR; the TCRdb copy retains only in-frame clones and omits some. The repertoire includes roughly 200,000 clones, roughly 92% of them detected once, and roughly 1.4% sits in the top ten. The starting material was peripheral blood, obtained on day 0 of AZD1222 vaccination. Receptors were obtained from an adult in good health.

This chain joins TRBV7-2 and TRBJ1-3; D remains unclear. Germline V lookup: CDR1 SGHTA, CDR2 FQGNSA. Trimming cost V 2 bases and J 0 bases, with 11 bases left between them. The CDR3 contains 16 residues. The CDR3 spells CASSLFPRSSGNTIYF. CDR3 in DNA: TGTGCCAGCAGCTTATTCCCCAGGAGCTCTGGAAACACCATATATTTT.

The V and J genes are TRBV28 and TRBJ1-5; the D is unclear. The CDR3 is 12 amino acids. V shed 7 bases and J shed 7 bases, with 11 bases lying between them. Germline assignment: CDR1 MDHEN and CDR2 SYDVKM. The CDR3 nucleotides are TGTGCCAGCACCCAAAGGGAACAGCCCCAGCATTTT. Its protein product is CASTQREQPQHF.

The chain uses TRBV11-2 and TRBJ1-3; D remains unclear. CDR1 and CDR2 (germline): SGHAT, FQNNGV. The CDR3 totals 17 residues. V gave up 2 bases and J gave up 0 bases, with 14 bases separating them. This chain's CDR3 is CASSLLAGGVSGNTIYF. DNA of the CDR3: TGTGCCAGCAGCTTATTGGCCGGAGGTGTCTCTGGAAACACCATATATTTT.

The CDR3, as DNA: TGTGCCAGCTCGGGCAGGGATAGCAATCAGCCCCAGCATTTT. It translates to CASSGRDSNQPQHF. The J gene is TRBJ1-5, the V gene TRBV18; a weak D match, TRBD1 (5 bases). Germline loops: CDR1 KGHSH, CDR2 LQKENI. The CDR3 consists of 14 residues. V was shortened by 6 bases and J by 0 bases, with 9 bases between the two germline ends.

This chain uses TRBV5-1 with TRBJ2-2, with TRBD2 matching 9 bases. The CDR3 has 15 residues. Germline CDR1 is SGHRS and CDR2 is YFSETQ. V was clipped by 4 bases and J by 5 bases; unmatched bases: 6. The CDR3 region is CASSAGTSWTGELFF. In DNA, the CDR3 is TGCGCCAGCAGCGCCGGGACTAGCTGGACCGGGGAGCTGTTTTTT. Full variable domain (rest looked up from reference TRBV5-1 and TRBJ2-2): KAGVTQTPRYLIKTRGQQVTLSCSPISGHRSVSWYQQTPGQGLQFLFEYFSETQRNKGNFPGRFSGRQFSNSRSEMNVSTLELGDSALYLCASSAGTSWTGELFFGEGSRLTVL.

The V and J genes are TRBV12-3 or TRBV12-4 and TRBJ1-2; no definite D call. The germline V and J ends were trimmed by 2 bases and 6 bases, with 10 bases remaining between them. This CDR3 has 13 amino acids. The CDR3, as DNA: TGTGCCAGCAGTTTATGGACGGCCGATGGCTACACCTTC. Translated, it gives CASSLWTADGYTF.

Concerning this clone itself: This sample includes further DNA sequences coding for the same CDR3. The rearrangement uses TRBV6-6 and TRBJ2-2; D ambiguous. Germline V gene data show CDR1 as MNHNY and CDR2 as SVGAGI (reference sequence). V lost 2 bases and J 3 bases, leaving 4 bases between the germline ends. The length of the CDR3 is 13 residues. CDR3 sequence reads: CASSYTDTGELFF. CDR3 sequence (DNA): TGTGCCAGCAGTTACACAGACACCGGGGAGCTGTTTTTT.